This T cell receptor (beta chain) originates from a study of graft-versus-host responses after intestinal transplantation. Whole-study context: Recipients across the board were started on anti-thymocyte globulin induction, then kept on tacrolimus and steroids for about 3 years.

CDR1 is MNHNY and CDR2 is SVGAGI in the germline V gene (reference sequence). CDR3 length equals 13 residues. V was pared by 0 bases and J by 7 bases, with 10 bases between. Some clones are missing from TCRdb's copy, which holds only in-frame ones; the method was immunoSEQ multiplex PCR. The table shows approximately 63,000 clones, with 90% to 95% occurring only once. With regard to this clone: Its target is not known.

This sequence originates from a human donor who was the organ donor for an intestinal transplant. The source material was unstimulated CD4+ T cells sorted from spleen or lymph node cells, sampled before transplant. This chain links TRBV6-6 with TRBJ2-7, with no clear D. The CDR3 spells CASSYSSTWEQYF. The CDR3 DNA sequence: TGTGCCAGCAGTTACTCTAGTACTTGGGAGCAGTACTTC.